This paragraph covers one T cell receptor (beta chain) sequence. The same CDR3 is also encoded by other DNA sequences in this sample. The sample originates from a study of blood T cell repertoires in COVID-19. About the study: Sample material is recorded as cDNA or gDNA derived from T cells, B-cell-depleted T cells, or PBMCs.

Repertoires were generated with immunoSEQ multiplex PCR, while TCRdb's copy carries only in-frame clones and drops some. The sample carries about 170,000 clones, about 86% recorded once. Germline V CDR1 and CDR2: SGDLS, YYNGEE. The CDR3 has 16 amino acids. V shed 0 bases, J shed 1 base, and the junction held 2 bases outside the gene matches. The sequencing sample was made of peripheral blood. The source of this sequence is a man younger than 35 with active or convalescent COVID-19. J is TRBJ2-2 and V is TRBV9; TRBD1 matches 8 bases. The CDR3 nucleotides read TGTGCCAGCAGCGTAGCCGGGACAGGGAACACCGGGGAGCTGTTTTTT. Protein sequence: CASSVAGTGNTGELFF.